In its sample, the clone carrying this T cell receptor (beta chain) was seen once. Its specificity is not known. PCR employed 60 Vbeta and 13 Jbeta primers. Authors' processing steps: Among the unique TCR beta chains that a later analysis counted, around 72 million in all, about 11 million were shared. Libraries were prepared by immunoSEQ multiplex PCR; TCRdb keeps only in-frame clonotypes and omits some of them. The DNA was the basis for D and trimming; V, J and clone size are from that table. Of 90,000 to 150,000 clones listed, 74% are singletons. CDR3 length: 15 amino acids. Trimming took 5 bases from V and 15 from J; bases not matched to a gene: 19. Germline V gene sequence: CDR1 SEHNR, CDR2 FQNEAQ (reference sequence). This sample was included in a study of cytomegalovirus exposure and HLA in healthy donors. Study-wide results and limits: In a later analysis, TCR association rates varied by HLA locus: DRB1 most, HLA-C fewest. CMV serostatus alone was available as immune exposure information. Owing to their indistinguishability, certain V segments, notably TRBV6-2 and TRBV6-3, were excluded.

The receptor's source is a woman in her fifties or sixties in good health and CMV-seropositive. The V call is TRBV7-9, the J call TRBJ1-5, with 7 bases fitting TRBD1. Sequences were obtained from PBMCs. In DNA, the CDR3 is TGTGCCAGCAGCGCTGGACAGGCGTCCAAGTCGGCCCGGCATTTT. It codes for CASSAGQASKSARHF. Full variable domain (outside the CDR3, taken from reference TRBV7-9 and TRBJ1-5): DTGVSQNPRHKITKRGQNVTFRCDPISEHNRLYWYRQTLGQGPEFLTYFQNEAQLEKSRLLSDRFSAERPKGSFSTLEIQRTEQGDSAMYLCASSAGQASKSARHFGDGTRLSIL.